This is a list of T cell receptor beta chains from one sample in a study of cytomegalovirus exposure and HLA in healthy donors. Profiling relied on immunoSEQ multiplex PCR, and the TCRdb table lists in-frame clones only, not all of them. The sample carries around 270,000 clones, about 80% recorded once. What was sequenced was PBMCs. The origin of the receptors is a girl aged 2-15 years in good health and CMV-seronegative. CDR3s include the opening cysteine and the closing phenylalanine or tryptophan. D genes are given only for firm matches. Clone size is not always given. Where it is, it says once, few, many or a class for expanded clones.

abundance: once; d_gene: NA; j_gene: TRBJ2-2; v_gene: TRBV6-4; CDR3aa: CASSAETGGSRLFF; CDR3nt: TGTGCCAGCAGTGCGGAAACAGGCGGAAGTAGGCTGTTTTTT
abundance: NA; d_gene: NA; j_gene: TRBJ2-7; v_gene: TRBV28; CDR3aa: CATTGSSSYEQYF; CDR3nt: TGTGCCACTACAGGGTCCAGCTCCTACGAGCAGTACTTC
abundance: NA; d_gene: NA; j_gene: TRBJ2-1; v_gene: TRBV28; CDR3aa: CASSFGTSFQGNEQFF; CDR3nt: TGTGCCAGCAGTTTTGGTACGAGCTTTCAGGGCAATGAGCAGTTCTTC
abundance: NA; d_gene: NA; j_gene: TRBJ2-1; v_gene: TRBV5-1; CDR3aa: CASSLGHSSYNEQFF; CDR3nt: TGCGCCAGCAGCCTGGGACACAGCTCCTACAATGAGCAGTTCTTC
abundance: NA; d_gene: TRBD2; j_gene: TRBJ2-2; v_gene: TRBV6-4; CDR3aa: CASSDELAGGPNTGELFF; CDR3nt: TGTGCCAGCAGTGACGAGTTGGCGGGGGGGCCGAACACCGGGGAGCTGTTTTTT
abundance: NA; d_gene: NA; j_gene: TRBJ2-1; v_gene: TRBV7-6; CDR3aa: CASSSFEEGEQFF; CDR3nt: TGTGCCAGCAGCTCGTTCGAGGAAGGTGAGCAGTTCTTC
abundance: NA; d_gene: NA; j_gene: TRBJ2-7; v_gene: TRBV6-1; CDR3aa: CASSVVAGRAVDEQYF; CDR3nt: TGTGCCAGCAGTGTGGTGGCGGGAAGAGCAGTGGACGAGCAGTACTTC
abundance: NA; d_gene: NA; j_gene: TRBJ1-1; v_gene: TRBV4-1; CDR3aa: CASSQVFQDTEAFF; CDR3nt: TGCGCCAGCAGCCAAGTTTTCCAGGACACTGAAGCTTTCTTT
abundance: NA; d_gene: TRBD2; j_gene: TRBJ2-7; v_gene: TRBV7-8; CDR3aa: CASSLFSSGRGEQYF; CDR3nt: TGTGCCAGCAGCTTATTCTCTAGCGGGAGGGGCGAGCAGTACTTC
abundance: NA; d_gene: NA; j_gene: TRBJ1-4; v_gene: TRBV28; CDR3aa: CASSPTDGGARTNEKLFF; CDR3nt: TGTGCCAGCAGTCCCACCGATGGGGGCGCCAGGACTAATGAAAAACTGTTTTTT
abundance: NA; d_gene: TRBD2; j_gene: TRBJ2-5; v_gene: TRBV9; CDR3aa: CASSVAGGPRETQYF; CDR3nt: TGTGCCAGCAGCGTAGCGGGGGGGCCGAGGGAGACCCAGTACTTC
abundance: NA; d_gene: TRBD1; j_gene: TRBJ2-7; v_gene: TRBV4-2; CDR3aa: CASSPGQGNYEQYF; CDR3nt: TGTGCCAGCAGCCCAGGACAGGGGAACTACGAGCAGTACTTC
abundance: NA; d_gene: NA; j_gene: TRBJ2-3; v_gene: TRBV30; CDR3aa: CAGGSGTADTQYF; CDR3nt: TGTGCCGGAGGGTCGGGGACGGCAGATACGCAGTATTTT
abundance: NA; d_gene: NA; j_gene: TRBJ1-2; v_gene: TRBV19; CDR3aa: CATHRDGYTF; CDR3nt: TGTGCTACCCATCGGGATGGCTACACCTTC
abundance: NA; d_gene: NA; j_gene: TRBJ2-7; v_gene: TRBV9; CDR3aa: CASSVGDRTYEQYF; CDR3nt: TGTGCCAGCAGCGTTGGAGACAGGACCTACGAGCAGTACTTC
abundance: NA; d_gene: TRBD1; j_gene: TRBJ1-1; v_gene: TRBV28; CDR3aa: CASLPGQGGTEAFF; CDR3nt: TGTGCCAGCCTACCCGGACAGGGCGGGACTGAAGCTTTCTTT
abundance: NA; d_gene: NA; j_gene: TRBJ1-2; v_gene: TRBV9; CDR3aa: CASSVGQGIDYGYTF; CDR3nt: TGTGCCAGCAGCGTAGGCCAGGGTATCGACTATGGCTACACCTTC
abundance: NA; d_gene: TRBD1; j_gene: TRBJ1-1; v_gene: TRBV11-2; CDR3aa: CASILQGAQGEAFF; CDR3nt: TGTGCCAGCATCCTACAGGGGGCGCAAGGTGAAGCTTTCTTT
abundance: NA; d_gene: TRBD2; j_gene: TRBJ2-1; v_gene: TRBV5-1; CDR3aa: CASSLGWGTSGRKGNEQFF; CDR3nt: TGCGCCAGCAGCTTGGGATGGGGGACTAGCGGGAGAAAGGGCAATGAGCAGTTCTTC
abundance: NA; d_gene: NA; j_gene: TRBJ2-1; v_gene: TRBV20-1; CDR3aa: CSAEEGFQAFF; CDR3nt: TGCAGTGCAGAGGAGGGGTTTCAGGCGTTCTTC
abundance: NA; d_gene: TRBD2; j_gene: TRBJ2-3; v_gene: TRBV7-9; CDR3aa: CASSLSERGSTDTQYF; CDR3nt: TGTGCCAGCAGCTTATCAGAGCGGGGTAGCACAGATACGCAGTATTTT
abundance: NA; d_gene: TRBD1; j_gene: TRBJ2-7; v_gene: TRBV6-5; CDR3aa: CASSYGGQSYEQYF; CDR3nt: TGTGCCAGCAGTTATGGGGGACAGTCCTACGAGCAGTACTTC
abundance: once; d_gene: NA; j_gene: TRBJ2-1; v_gene: TRBV27; CDR3aa: CASDYTGANRNEQFF; CDR3nt: TGTGCCAGTGATTATACAGGCGCCAACAGGAATGAGCAGTTCTTC
abundance: NA; d_gene: TRBD1; j_gene: TRBJ1-1; v_gene: TRBV5-1; CDR3aa: CASSLRGGTGNTEAFF; CDR3nt: TGCGCCAGCAGCTTGAGGGGGGGGACAGGGAACACTGAAGCTTTCTTT
abundance: NA; d_gene: NA; j_gene: TRBJ2-7; v_gene: TRBV5-1; CDR3aa: CASSLVAGLNEQYF; CDR3nt: TGCGCCAGCAGCTTGGTGGCGGGACTCAACGAGCAGTACTTC
abundance: NA; d_gene: NA; j_gene: TRBJ1-1; v_gene: TRBV19; CDR3aa: CASRLDRPNTEAFF; CDR3nt: TGTGCCAGTAGGTTGGACAGACCGAACACTGAAGCTTTCTTT
abundance: NA; d_gene: NA; j_gene: TRBJ1-4; v_gene: TRBV28; CDR3aa: CASSPRDRKNEKLFF; CDR3nt: TGTGCCAGCAGCCCTCGCGACAGGAAGAATGAAAAACTGTTTTTT
abundance: few; d_gene: NA; j_gene: TRBJ2-1; v_gene: TRBV30; CDR3aa: CACGLRSYNEQFF; CDR3nt: TGTGCCTGTGGCCTTAGGAGCTACAATGAGCAGTTCTTC
abundance: NA; d_gene: TRBD2; j_gene: TRBJ2-5; v_gene: TRBV6-6; CDR3aa: CASSWEREGRETQYF; CDR3nt: TGTGCCAGCAGTTGGGAGCGGGAGGGCCGGGAGACCCAGTACTTC
abundance: NA; d_gene: NA; j_gene: TRBJ1-4; v_gene: TRBV5-4; CDR3aa: CASSLEPANEKLFF; CDR3nt: TGTGCCAGCAGCTTGGAACCGGCTAATGAAAAACTGTTTTTT
abundance: NA; d_gene: TRBD1; j_gene: TRBJ2-3; v_gene: TRBV29-1; CDR3aa: CSVRTGGTDTQYF; CDR3nt: TGCAGCGTCCGGACAGGGGGCACAGATACGCAGTATTTT
abundance: NA; d_gene: TRBD1; j_gene: TRBJ1-3; v_gene: TRBV2; CDR3aa: CASSGNGDRSNTIYF; CDR3nt: TGTGCCAGCAGTGGGAACGGGGACAGATCCAACACCATATATTTT
abundance: few; d_gene: NA; j_gene: TRBJ1-3; v_gene: TRBV9; CDR3aa: CASSLSGAPGNTIYF; CDR3nt: TGTGCCAGCAGCTTATCAGGGGCTCCCGGAAACACCATATATTTT
abundance: NA; d_gene: NA; j_gene: TRBJ1-2; v_gene: TRBV18; CDR3aa: CASSPWTTPRNYGYTF; CDR3nt: TGTGCCAGCTCGCCCTGGACAACCCCGAGGAACTATGGCTACACCTTC
abundance: NA; d_gene: NA; j_gene: TRBJ2-7; v_gene: TRBV18; CDR3aa: CASSPPSRGPYEQYF; CDR3nt: TGTGCCAGCTCACCACCGTCCAGGGGCCCCTACGAGCAGTACTTC
abundance: NA; d_gene: NA; j_gene: TRBJ2-1; v_gene: TRBV14; CDR3aa: CASSASLASYNEQFF; CDR3nt: TGTGCCAGCAGCGCAAGTCTAGCCTCCTACAATGAGCAGTTCTTC
abundance: NA; d_gene: TRBD2; j_gene: TRBJ2-1; v_gene: TRBV23-1; CDR3aa: CASRVDRDYNEQFF; CDR3nt: TGCGCCAGCCGAGTGGACCGGGACTATAATGAGCAGTTCTTC
abundance: few; d_gene: TRBD1; j_gene: TRBJ1-4; v_gene: TRBV28; CDR3aa: CASRREGARNEKLFF; CDR3nt: TGTGCCAGCAGACGGGAGGGGGCGCGAAACGAAAAACTGTTTTTT
abundance: NA; d_gene: NA; j_gene: TRBJ1-4; v_gene: TRBV2; CDR3aa: CASRNTGGNEKLFF; CDR3nt: TGTGCCAGCAGGAATACTGGGGGGAATGAAAAACTGTTTTTT
abundance: NA; d_gene: TRBD2; j_gene: TRBJ2-3; v_gene: TRBV4-2; CDR3aa: CASSQVRLSGSTDTQYF; CDR3nt: TGTGCCAGCAGCCAAGTCCGCCTCAGCGGGAGTACAGATACGCAGTATTTT
abundance: NA; d_gene: TRBD2; j_gene: TRBJ2-5; v_gene: TRBV29-1; CDR3aa: CSSGGLAGGPIKTETQYF; CDR3nt: TGCAGCTCCGGGGGACTAGCGGGGGGGCCGATCAAAACGGAGACCCAGTACTTC
abundance: NA; d_gene: TRBD1; j_gene: TRBJ1-1; v_gene: TRBV4-1; CDR3aa: CASSHRDRGVTEAFF; CDR3nt: TGCGCCAGCAGCCACCGGGACAGGGGTGTCACTGAAGCTTTCTTT
abundance: NA; d_gene: NA; j_gene: TRBJ1-4; v_gene: TRBV15; CDR3aa: CATSRAWKSGNNEKLFF; CDR3nt: TGTGCCACCAGCAGAGCTTGGAAAAGCGGAAATAATGAAAAACTGTTTTTT
abundance: NA; d_gene: NA; j_gene: TRBJ1-1; v_gene: TRBV19; CDR3aa: CAASRGNTEAFF; CDR3nt: TGTGCCGCCTCCAGGGGGAACACTGAAGCTTTCTTT
abundance: NA; d_gene: TRBD2; j_gene: TRBJ2-7; v_gene: TRBV13; CDR3aa: CASSLSASGSYEQYF; CDR3nt: TGTGCCAGCAGCTTATCCGCGAGCGGGAGTTACGAGCAGTACTTC
abundance: NA; d_gene: TRBD2; j_gene: TRBJ2-1; v_gene: TRBV7-9; CDR3aa: CASSLKASGKDNEQFF; CDR3nt: TGTGCCAGCAGCTTAAAGGCTAGCGGGAAGGACAATGAGCAGTTCTTC
abundance: NA; d_gene: TRBD2; j_gene: TRBJ2-1; v_gene: TRBV4-1; CDR3aa: CASSPPGTSGNNEQFF; CDR3nt: TGCGCCAGCAGCCCTCCCGGGACTAGCGGCAACAATGAGCAGTTCTTC
abundance: NA; d_gene: TRBD2; j_gene: TRBJ2-3; v_gene: TRBV13; CDR3aa: CASSLTGLADTDTQYF; CDR3nt: TGTGCCAGCAGCCTAACCGGACTAGCGGACACAGATACGCAGTATTTT
abundance: NA; d_gene: NA; j_gene: TRBJ2-7; v_gene: TRBV2; CDR3aa: CASCWGGTTYEQYF; CDR3nt: TGTGCCAGCTGCTGGGGGGGCACAACCTACGAGCAGTACTTC